Reported below is one T cell receptor beta chain. A J-beta primer mix and a sample-barcoded 5' primer were used in a second PCR of about 7 to 11 cycles. Each of the cDNA molecules was tagged by a template-switch adaptor with 12 random nucleotides. A single record per CDR3 protein comes from TCRdb applying MiXCR to the 5' RACE reads. The sample lists 730,000 or so distinct CDR3 sequences; 40% to 45% were seen once. V lost 2 bases, J lost 2 bases, and 10 bases lay in between. Looked up from germline, CDR1 is MGHRA and CDR2 is YSYEKL. This CDR3 region has 14 residues. The entry originates in a study of blood T cells in healthy people across ages.

V is TRBV4-1 and J is TRBJ2-7; D is uncertain. The sequencing sample was made of blood. The source is a man older than 75 in good health. The CDR3 region has the DNA TGCGCCAGCAGCCAAAGCCCATTTACCTACGAGCAGTACTTC. Translated, it gives CASSQSPFTYEQYF.